The present entry profiles one T cell receptor (beta chain) with its context. The sample comes from a study of blood T cell repertoires in COVID-19. The overall study: Acute-phase and convalescent COVID-19 samples originated in the United States, Italy and Spain. T cells, B-cell-depleted T cells, or PBMCs supplied cDNA or gDNA.

Authors' data handling: For nucleated cells, counts were estimated from reference gene primer amplification. The table came from immunoSEQ multiplex PCR; TCRdb's copy has only in-frame clones and leaves some out. The V and J calls and clone size are taken from that table; D and trimming were inferred from the DNA. The sample holds approximately 110,000 clones; roughly 84% are singletons and the top ten take around 3.4%. The CDR3 is 18 amino acids. In germline, CDR1 is SSHAT, CDR2 FNYEAQ (reference sequence). V shed 5 bases, J shed 2 bases, and the junction held 11 bases outside the gene matches. The sequence was collected from a man in his forties with acute or convalescent COVID-19. The sample consisted of peripheral blood. The rearrangement joins TRBV7-7 to TRBJ2-3; 12 bases agree with TRBD2. The CDR3 DNA follows: TGTGCCAGCAGCATCTCCGCCGGACTAGCGGGGAACACAGATACGCAGTATTTT. This codes for CASSISAGLAGNTDTQYF.